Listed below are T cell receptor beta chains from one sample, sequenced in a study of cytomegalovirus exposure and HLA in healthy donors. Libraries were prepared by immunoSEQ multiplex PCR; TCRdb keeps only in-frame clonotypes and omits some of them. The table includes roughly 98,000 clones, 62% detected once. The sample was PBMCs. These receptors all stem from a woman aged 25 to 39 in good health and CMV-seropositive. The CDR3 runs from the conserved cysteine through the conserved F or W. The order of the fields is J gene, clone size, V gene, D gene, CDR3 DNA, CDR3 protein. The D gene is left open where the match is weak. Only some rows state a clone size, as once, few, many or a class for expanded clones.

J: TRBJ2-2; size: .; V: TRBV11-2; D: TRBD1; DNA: TGTGCCAGCAGCTTAGGGACAGGGAACACCGGGGAGCTGTTTTTT; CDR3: CASSLGTGNTGELFF
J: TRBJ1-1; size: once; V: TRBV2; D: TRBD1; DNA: TGTGCCAGCAGGGACAGGGTTGGCACTGAAGCTTTCTTT; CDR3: CASRDRVGTEAFF
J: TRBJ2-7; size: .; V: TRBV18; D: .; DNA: TGTGCCAGCTCACCGAGAGGGAACGCCTACGAGCAGTACTTC; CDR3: CASSPRGNAYEQYF
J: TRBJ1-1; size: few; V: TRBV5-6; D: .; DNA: TGTGCCAGCAGGGAGGGGACCTGGCTTACTGAAGCTTTCTTT; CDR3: CASREGTWLTEAFF
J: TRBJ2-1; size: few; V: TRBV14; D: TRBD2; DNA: TGTGCCAGCAGCCAAGATCGGGGACTAGCGGGGGGGCTGGACAATGAGCAGTTCTTC; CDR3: CASSQDRGLAGGLDNEQFF
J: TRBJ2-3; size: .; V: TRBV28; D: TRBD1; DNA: TGTGCCAGCAGTTTTCTGGGGCAGGGGGTATTGCGGACGCAGTATTTT; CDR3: CASSFLGQGVLRTQYF
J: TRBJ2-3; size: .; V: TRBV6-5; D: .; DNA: TGTGCCAGCAGCGGTAACACAGATACGCAGTATTTT; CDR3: CASSGNTDTQYF
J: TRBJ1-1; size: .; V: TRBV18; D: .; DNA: TGTGCCAGCTCATCCGTTTCAGGGGACACTGAAGCTTTCTTT; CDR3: CASSSVSGDTEAFF
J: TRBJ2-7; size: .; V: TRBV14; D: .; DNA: TGTGCCAGCAGCCGGGCCGTGGGGCAGGGGTACGAGCAGTACTTC; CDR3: CASSRAVGQGYEQYF
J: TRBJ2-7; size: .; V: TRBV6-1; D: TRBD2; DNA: TGTGCCAGTATTTGGGGAGGGAGTCTCTCCTACGAGCAGTACTTC; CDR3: CASIWGGSLSYEQYF
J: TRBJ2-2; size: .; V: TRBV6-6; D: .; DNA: TGTGCCAGCAGTTACTACAAGTCGAACACCGGGGAGCTGTTTTTT; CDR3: CASSYYKSNTGELFF
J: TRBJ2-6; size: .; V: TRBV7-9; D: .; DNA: TGTGCCAGCAGCTTAGCGCTGGGGCCTGGGGCCAACGTCCTGACTTTC; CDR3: CASSLALGPGANVLTF